This TCR beta chain was retrieved from a study of CD4 T cells in relation to SARS-CoV-2 and coronaviruses. TCRdb keeps only in-frame clones here, not all; method: immunoSEQ multiplex PCR. The sample carries 25,000 to 35,000 clones, about 76% recorded once. With regard to this clone: Its antigen is not known.

Before the COVID-19 pandemic, during about 2011-2019, CD4+ T cells were taken from unexposed donors. Isolation of CD4+ T cells took place after less than 11 days in culture. Unexposed-donor CD4+ T cells were probed with SARS-CoV-2 S/N and four cold-coronavirus spikes, cells permitting. V gave up 4 bases and J gave up 1 base, with 11 bases separating them. The CDR3 contains 14 residues. CDR1 is SGHRS, CDR2 YFSETQ, per germline. The TCR was taken from a human donor in good health. Material for sequencing was CD4+ T cells from PBMCs, cultured in vitro. The rearrangement links TRBV5-1 to TRBJ1-1; tentatively, D is TRBD1 (5 bases). The CDR3 reads CASSPGGTNTEAFF. The CDR3, as DNA: TGCGCCAGCAGCCCGGGGGGGACGAACACTGAAGCTTTCTTT.